This T cell receptor beta chain was recorded in a study of T-cell memory formation after mild COVID-19. On the study more broadly: For the most part, TCR clusters were specific to one donor.

Findings of the study overall: The authors did not confirm SARS-CoV-2 specificity of second-wave clones peaking day 37.

From germline, CDR1 is SGHDN and CDR2 FVKESK. J gave up 7 bases and V 3 bases, and 12 bases lay outside the gene matches. CDR3 length: 18 residues. TCRdb used MiXCR to reprocess the 5' RACE reads, holding one entry per CDR3 protein. Here the sample spans around 470,000 distinct CDR3 sequences, approximately 20% being singletons. This clonotype was detected only a few times. Its specificity is not known. The chain links TRBV14 to TRBJ2-1, with 13 bases lining up with TRBD2. The sequencing sample was made of PBMCs or a T cell subset sorted from them (not recorded which). This TCR came from an adult woman who had mild COVID-19 (a few samples of this study predate the infection). Cell type and time point are not known. The CDR3 is CASSQGSLLAGGRNEQFF. Here the CDR3 DNA reads TGTGCCAGCAGCCAGGGGTCCTTACTAGCGGGAGGGAGGAATGAGCAGTTCTTC.